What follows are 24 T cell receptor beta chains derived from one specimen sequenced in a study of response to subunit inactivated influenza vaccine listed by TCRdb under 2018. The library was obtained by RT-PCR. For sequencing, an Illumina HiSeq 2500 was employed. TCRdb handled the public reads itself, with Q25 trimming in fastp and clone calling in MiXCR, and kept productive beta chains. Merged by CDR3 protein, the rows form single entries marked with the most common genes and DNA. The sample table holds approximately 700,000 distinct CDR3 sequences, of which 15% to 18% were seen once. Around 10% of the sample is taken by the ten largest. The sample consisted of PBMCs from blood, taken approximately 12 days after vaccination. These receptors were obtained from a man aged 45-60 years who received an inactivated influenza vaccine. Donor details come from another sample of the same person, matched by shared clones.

CDR3 sequence (DNA): TGCAGTGCTAGAGTATTTAGTAGCGGCCCTATCTTCGAGCAGTACTTC. Its translation: CSARVFSSGPIFEQYF. The gene calls are TRBV20-1 and TRBJ2-7; perhaps TRBD2 as D (6 bases). V was clipped by 1 base and J by 6 bases, with 22 bases between them. The CDR3 totals 16 residues. CDR1 and CDR2 from the germline V gene are DFQATT and SNEGSKA (reference sequence).

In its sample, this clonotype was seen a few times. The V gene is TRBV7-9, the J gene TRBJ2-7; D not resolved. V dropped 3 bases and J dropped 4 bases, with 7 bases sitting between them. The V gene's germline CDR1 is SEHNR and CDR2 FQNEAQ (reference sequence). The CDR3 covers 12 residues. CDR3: CASSFQDYEQYF. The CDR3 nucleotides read TGTGCCAGCAGCTTTCAGGATTACGAGCAGTACTTC.

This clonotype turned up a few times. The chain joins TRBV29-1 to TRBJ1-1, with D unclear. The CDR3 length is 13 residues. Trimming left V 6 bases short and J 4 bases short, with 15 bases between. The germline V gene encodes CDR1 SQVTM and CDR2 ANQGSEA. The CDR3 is CSVNLEWGTEAFF. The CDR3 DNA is TGCAGCGTCAACTTAGAATGGGGCACTGAAGCTTTCTTT.

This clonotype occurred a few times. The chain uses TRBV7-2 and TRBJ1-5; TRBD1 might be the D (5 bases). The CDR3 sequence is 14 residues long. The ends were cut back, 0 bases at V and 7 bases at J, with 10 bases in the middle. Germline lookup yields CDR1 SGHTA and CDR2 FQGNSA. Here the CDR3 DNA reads TGTGCCAGCAGCTTAGCCGGGACGGGACAGCCCCAGCATTTT. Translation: CASSLAGTGQPQHF.

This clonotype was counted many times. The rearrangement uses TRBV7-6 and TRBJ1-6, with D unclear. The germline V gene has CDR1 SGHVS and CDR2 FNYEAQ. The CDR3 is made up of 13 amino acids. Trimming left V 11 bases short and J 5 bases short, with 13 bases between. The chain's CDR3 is CASGRLDNSPLHF. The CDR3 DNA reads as TGTGCCTCCGGCAGGCTAGATAATTCACCCCTCCACTTT.

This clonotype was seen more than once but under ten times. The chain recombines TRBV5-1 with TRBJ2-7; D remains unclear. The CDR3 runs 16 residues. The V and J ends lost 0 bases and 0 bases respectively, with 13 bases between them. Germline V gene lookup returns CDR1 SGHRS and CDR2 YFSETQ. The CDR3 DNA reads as TGCGCCAGCAGCTTGGTAGGTGGCGGAAGCTCCTACGAGCAGTACTTC. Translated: CASSLVGGGSSYEQYF. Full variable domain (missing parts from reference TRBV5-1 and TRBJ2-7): KAGVTQTPRYLIKTRGQQVTLSCSPISGHRSVSWYQQTPGQGLQFLFEYFSETQRNKGNFPGRFSGRQFSNSRSEMNVSTLELGDSALYLCASSLVGGGSSYEQYFGPGTRLTVT.

In nucleotides, the CDR3 is TGTGCCACCAGCAGAGACACAGGGGTGGTTGGCTACACCTTC. It is translated as CATSRDTGVVGYTF. V gene TRBV15 combines with J gene TRBJ1-2; 7 positions agree with TRBD1. This CDR3 spans 14 amino acids. Per germline, CDR1 LNHNV and CDR2 YYDKDF (reference sequence). J was trimmed by 7 bases and V by 0 bases; bases with no gene match: 5.

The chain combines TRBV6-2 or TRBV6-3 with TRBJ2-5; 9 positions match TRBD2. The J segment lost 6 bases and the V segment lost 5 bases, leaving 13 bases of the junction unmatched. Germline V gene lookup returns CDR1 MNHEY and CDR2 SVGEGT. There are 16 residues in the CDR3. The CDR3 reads CASSPLGGGDVKTQYF. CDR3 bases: TGTGCCAGCAGTCCCCTAGGCGGGGGGGACGTGAAGACCCAGTACTTC.

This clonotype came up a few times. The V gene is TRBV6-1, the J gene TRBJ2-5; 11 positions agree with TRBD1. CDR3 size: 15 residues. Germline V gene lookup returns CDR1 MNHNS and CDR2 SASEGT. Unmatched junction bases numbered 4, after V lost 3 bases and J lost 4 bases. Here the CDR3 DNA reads TGTGCCAGCAGTGAGGACAGGGGGCGGAGAGAGACCCAGTACTTC. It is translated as CASSEDRGRRETQYF.

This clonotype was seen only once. CDR3 region: CASKTSRITTDTQYF. CDR3 in DNA: TGTGCCAGCAAAACAAGCAGGATCACCACAGATACGCAGTATTTT. V and J are TRBV7-2 and TRBJ2-3; D is undetermined. V shed 7 bases and J shed 2 bases, with 16 bases lying between them. This CDR3 comprises 15 residues. Germline V lookup: CDR1 SGHTA, CDR2 FQGNSA.

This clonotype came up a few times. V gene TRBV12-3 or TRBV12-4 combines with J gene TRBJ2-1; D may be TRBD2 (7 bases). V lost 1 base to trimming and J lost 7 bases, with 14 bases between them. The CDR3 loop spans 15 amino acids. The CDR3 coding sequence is TGTGCCAGCAGTTTAGTCGGGGGGCGGTGGAATGAGCAGTTCTTC. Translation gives CASSLVGGRWNEQFF.

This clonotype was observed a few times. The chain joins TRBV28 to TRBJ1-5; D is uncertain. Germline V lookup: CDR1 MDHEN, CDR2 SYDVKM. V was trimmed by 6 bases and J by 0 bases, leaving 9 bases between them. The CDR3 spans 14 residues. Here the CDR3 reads CASRGRYSNQPQHF. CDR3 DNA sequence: TGTGCCAGCAGGGGCCGGTATAGCAATCAGCCCCAGCATTTT.

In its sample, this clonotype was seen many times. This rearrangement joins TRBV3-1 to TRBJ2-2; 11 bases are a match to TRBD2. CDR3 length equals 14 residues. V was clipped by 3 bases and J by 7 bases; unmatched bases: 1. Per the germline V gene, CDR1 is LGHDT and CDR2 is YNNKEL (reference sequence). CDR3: CASSHSGRVGELFF. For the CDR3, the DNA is TGTGCCAGCAGCCATAGCGGGAGGGTCGGGGAGCTGTTTTTT.

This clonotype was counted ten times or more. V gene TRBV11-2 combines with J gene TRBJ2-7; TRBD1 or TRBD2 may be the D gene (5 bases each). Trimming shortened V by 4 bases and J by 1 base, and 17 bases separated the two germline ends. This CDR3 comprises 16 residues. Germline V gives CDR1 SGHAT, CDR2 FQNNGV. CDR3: CASSSLRQRPSYEQYF. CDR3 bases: TGTGCCAGCAGCTCCCTCAGACAGCGGCCATCCTACGAGCAGTACTTC.

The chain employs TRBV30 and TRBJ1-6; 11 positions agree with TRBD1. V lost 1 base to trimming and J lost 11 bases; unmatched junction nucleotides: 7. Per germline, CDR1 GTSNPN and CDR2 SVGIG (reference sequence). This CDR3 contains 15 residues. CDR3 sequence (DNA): TGTGCCTGGAGTGCACTCGGGACAGGGGGTCCACCCCTCCACTTT. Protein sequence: CAWSALGTGGPPLHF.

In nucleotides, the CDR3 is TGTGCCAGCAGTTACAATTACAATGAGCAGTTCTTC. Translating it yields CASSYNYNEQFF. This chain uses TRBV27 with TRBJ2-1, with D unresolved. Germline-derived CDR1 and CDR2 are MNHEY and SMNVEV (reference sequence). This CDR3 has 12 amino acids. Trimming took off 4 bases at V and 4 bases at J, with 5 bases between the two ends.

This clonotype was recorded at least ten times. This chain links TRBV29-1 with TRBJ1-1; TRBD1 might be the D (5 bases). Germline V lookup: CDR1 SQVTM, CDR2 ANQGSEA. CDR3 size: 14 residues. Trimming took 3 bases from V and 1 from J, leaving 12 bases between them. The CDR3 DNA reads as TGCAGCGTTGATCGGGGGACCGCGAACACTGAAGCTTTCTTT. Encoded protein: CSVDRGTANTEAFF. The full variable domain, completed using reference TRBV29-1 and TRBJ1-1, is SAVISQKPSRDICQRGTSLTIQCQVDSQVTMMFWYRQQPGQSLTLIATANQGSEATYESGFVIDKFPISRPNLTFSTLTVSNMSPEDSSIYLCSVDRGTANTEAFFGQGTRLTVV.

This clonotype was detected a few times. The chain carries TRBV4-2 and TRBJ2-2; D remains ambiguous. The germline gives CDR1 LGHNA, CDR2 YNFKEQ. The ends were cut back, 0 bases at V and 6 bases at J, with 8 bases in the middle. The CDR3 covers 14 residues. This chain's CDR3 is CASSQEETAGELFF. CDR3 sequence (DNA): TGTGCCAGCAGCCAAGAGGAGACCGCCGGGGAGCTGTTTTTT.

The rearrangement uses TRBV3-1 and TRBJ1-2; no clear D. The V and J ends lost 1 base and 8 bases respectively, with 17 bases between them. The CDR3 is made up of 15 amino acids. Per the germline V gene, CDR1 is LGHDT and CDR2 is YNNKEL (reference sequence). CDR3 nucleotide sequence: TGTGCCAGCAGCCAAGTGGGATCCGCTGGCGGGGGCTACACCTTC. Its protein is CASSQVGSAGGGYTF.

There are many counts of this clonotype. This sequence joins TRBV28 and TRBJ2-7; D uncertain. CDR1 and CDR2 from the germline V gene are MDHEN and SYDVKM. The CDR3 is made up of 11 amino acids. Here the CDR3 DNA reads TGTGCTATAGGTCAGTCCTACGAGCAGTACTTC. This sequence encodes CAIGQSYEQYF.

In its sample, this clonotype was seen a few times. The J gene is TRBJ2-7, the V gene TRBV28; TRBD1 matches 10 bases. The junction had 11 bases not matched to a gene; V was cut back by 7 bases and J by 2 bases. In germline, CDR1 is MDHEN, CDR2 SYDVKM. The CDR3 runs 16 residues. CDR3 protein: CASTLAGGQGAYEQYF. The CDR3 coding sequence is TGTGCCAGCACCTTAGCAGGCGGACAGGGGGCCTACGAGCAGTACTTC. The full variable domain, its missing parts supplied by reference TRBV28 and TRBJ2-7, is DVKVTQSSRYLVKRTGEKVFLECVQDMDHENMFWYRQDPGLGLRLIYFSYDVKMKEKGDIPEGYSVSREKKERFSLILESASTNQTSMYLCASTLAGGQGAYEQYFGPGTRLTVT.

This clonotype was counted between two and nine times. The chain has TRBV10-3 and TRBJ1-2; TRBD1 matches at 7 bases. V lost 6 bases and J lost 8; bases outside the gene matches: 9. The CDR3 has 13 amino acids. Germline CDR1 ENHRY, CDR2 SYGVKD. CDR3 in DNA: TGTGCCATCAGAACCACAGGGGAGGACGGCTACACCTTC. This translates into CAIRTTGEDGYTF.

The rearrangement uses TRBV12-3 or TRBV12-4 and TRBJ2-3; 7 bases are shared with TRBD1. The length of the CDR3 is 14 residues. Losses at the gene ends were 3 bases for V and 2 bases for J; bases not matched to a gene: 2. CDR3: CASSFGTVTDTQYF. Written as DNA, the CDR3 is TGTGCCAGCAGTTTTGGGACAGTCACAGATACGCAGTATTTT.

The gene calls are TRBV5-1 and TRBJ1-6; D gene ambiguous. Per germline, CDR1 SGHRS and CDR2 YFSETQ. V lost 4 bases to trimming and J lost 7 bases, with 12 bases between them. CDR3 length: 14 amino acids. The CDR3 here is CASSDVTRNSPLHF. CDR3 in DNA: TGCGCCAGCAGCGATGTGACACGGAATTCACCCCTCCACTTT.